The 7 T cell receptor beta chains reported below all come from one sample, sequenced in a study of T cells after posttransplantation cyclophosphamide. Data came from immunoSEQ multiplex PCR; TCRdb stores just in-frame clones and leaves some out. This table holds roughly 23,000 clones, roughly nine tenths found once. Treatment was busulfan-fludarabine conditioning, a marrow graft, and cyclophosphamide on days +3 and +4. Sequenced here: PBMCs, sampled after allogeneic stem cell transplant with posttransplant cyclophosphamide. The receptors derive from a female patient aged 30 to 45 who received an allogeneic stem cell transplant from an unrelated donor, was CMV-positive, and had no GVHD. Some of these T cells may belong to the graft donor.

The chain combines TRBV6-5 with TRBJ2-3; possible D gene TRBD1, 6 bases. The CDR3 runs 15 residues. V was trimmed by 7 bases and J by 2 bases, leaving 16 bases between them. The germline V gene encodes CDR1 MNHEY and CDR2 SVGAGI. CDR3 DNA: TGTGCCAGCAACGCAGGGGATTGGGACACAGATACGCAGTATTTT. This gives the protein CASNAGDWDTDTQYF.

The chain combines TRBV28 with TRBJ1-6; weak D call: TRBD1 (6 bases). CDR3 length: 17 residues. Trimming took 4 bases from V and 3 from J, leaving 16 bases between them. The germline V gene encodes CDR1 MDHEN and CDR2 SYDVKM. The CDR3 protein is CASSSVGGAGYNSPLHF. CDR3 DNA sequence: TGTGCCAGCAGTTCTGTTGGGGGGGCTGGCTATAATTCACCCCTCCACTTT.

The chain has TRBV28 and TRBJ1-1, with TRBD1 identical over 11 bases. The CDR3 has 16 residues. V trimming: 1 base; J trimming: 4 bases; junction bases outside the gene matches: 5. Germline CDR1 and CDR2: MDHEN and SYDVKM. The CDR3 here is CASSLYGGTGGTEAFF. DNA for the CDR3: TGTGCCAGCAGTTTATACGGGGGGACAGGGGGCACTGAAGCTTTCTTT.

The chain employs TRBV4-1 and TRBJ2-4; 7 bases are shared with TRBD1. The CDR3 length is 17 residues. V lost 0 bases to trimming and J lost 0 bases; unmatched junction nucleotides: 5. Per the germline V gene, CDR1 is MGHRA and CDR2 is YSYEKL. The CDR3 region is CASSQEGTALAKNIQYF. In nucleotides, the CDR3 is TGCGCCAGCAGCCAAGAAGGGACAGCCTTAGCCAAAAACATTCAGTACTTC.

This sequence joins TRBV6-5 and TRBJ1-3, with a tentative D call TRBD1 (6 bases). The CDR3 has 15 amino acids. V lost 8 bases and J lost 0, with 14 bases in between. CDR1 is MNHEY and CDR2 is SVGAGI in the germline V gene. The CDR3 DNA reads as TGTGCCAGCTCGCGGGGGGCTATCTCTGGAAACACCATATATTTT. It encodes CASSRGAISGNTIYF.

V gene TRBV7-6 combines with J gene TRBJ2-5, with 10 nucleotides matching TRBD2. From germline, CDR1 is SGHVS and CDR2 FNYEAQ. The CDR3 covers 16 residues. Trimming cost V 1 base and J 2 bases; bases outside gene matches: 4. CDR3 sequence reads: CASSLEVAGGQETQYF. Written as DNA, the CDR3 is TGTGCCAGCAGCTTAGAGGTAGCGGGGGGACAAGAGACCCAGTACTTC.

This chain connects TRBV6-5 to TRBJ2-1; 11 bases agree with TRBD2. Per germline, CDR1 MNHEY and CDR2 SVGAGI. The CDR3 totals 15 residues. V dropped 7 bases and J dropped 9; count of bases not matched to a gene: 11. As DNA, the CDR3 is TGTGCCAGCACCCTCACTAGCGGGGGTAGGGGTGAGCAGTTCTTC. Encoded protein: CASTLTSGGRGEQFF.